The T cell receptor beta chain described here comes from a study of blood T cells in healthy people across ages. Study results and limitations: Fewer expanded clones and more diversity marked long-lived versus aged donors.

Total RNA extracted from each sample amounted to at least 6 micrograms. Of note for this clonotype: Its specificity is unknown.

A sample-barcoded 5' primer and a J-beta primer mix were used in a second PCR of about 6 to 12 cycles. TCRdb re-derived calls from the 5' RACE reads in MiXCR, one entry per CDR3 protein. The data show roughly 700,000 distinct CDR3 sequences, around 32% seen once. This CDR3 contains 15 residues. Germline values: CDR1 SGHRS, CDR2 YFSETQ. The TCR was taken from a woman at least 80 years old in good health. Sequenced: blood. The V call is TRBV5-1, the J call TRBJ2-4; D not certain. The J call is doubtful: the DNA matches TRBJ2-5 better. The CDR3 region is CASSLAKVGQETQYF. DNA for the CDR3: TGCGCCAGCAGCTTGGCCAAGGTGGGCCAAGAGACCCAGTACTTC.